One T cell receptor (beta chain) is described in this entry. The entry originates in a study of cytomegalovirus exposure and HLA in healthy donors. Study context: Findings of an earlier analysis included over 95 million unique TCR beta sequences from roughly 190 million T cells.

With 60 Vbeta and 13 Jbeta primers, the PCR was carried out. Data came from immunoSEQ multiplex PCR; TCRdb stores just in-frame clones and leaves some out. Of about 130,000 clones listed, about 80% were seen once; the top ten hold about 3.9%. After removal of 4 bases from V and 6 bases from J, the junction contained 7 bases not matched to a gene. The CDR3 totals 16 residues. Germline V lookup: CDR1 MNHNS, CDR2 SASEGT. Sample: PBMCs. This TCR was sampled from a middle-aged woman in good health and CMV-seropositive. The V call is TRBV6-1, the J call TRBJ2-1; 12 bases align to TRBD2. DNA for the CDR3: TGTGCCAGCAGTGGAGTACTAGCGGGAGGTTTCAATGAGCAGTTCTTC. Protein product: CASSGVLAGGFNEQFF.